The T cell receptor (beta chain) described here comes from a study of Graves' ophthalmopathy and Graves' hyperthyroidism. Study-level results: Sensitivity of 55% to 71% and specificity of 72.22% were achieved by the model that predicted ophthalmopathy progression.

The CDR3 totals 16 residues. The ends lost 5 bases at V and 7 bases at J; junction bases unmatched: 9. Germline V gene sequence: CDR1 LNHNV, CDR2 YYDKDF (reference sequence). In its sample, this clonotype was seen a few times. Its target is not known. Amplification from RNA transcripts yielded the TCR beta CDR3 regions. RT-PCR in the first round used HTBI primers; a second-round multiplex PCR followed. MiXCR, applied by TCRdb to the multiplex PCR reads, yields one record per CDR3 protein. The sample records about 500,000 distinct CDR3 sequences, approximately 15% being singletons. The specimen was blood. The chain links TRBV15 to TRBJ2-4, with TRBD2 matching over 12 bases. The origin of this receptor is a woman aged 30 to 39 with Graves' ophthalmopathy. The CDR3 DNA follows: TGTGCCACCAGCGTAGTGACTAGCGGGAGCATGAACATTCAGTACTTC. Translated: CATSVVTSGSMNIQYF. Full variable domain (remainder filled in from reference TRBV15 and TRBJ2-4): DAMVIQNPRYQVTQFGKPVTLSCSQTLNHNVMYWYQQKSSQAPKLLFHYYDKDFNNEADTPDNFQSRRPNTSFCFLDIRSPGLGDTAMYLCATSVVTSGSMNIQYFGAGTRLSVL.